The T cell receptor (beta chain) under discussion was sequenced for a study of beta chain features in type 1 diabetes. Across the study: Healthy donors resembled patients in age, gender and cell yields.

Worth noting for this clone: Its antigen is currently unknown.

Points from the study as a whole: People with Type 1 diabetes carried modestly yet significantly shorter TCRB CDR3s in all four CD4+ subsets.

What was sequenced were expressed TCRB transcripts, since all of the isolated RNA had been reverse transcribed. Average reads for naive, central memory and regulatory T cell samples were roughly 3.4 million. Some clones are missing from TCRdb's copy, which holds only in-frame ones; the method was immunoSEQ multiplex PCR. The table includes about 260,000 clones, 24% detected once. CD4+ naive, central memory, regulatory and stem cell-like memory cells were sorted via CD45RO/CCR7/CD25/CD127/CD95/CD27. Trimming took off 5 bases at V and 5 bases at J, with 18 bases between the two ends. The CDR3 totals 16 residues. Germline values: CDR1 SEHNR, CDR2 FQNEAQ (reference sequence).

The origin of this receptor is a woman younger than 45 with type 1 diabetes. Sample: naive CD4+ T cells from blood. V and J are TRBV7-9 and TRBJ2-2; D perhaps matches TRBD2 (5 bases). CDR3 loop: CASSIIHGRDTGELFF. The CDR3 nucleotides read TGTGCCAGCAGCATAATACATGGGAGAGATACCGGGGAGCTGTTTTTT.